The present TCR beta chain was sequenced within a study of blood T cell repertoires in COVID-19. The overall study: Samples representing acute and convalescent COVID-19 were sourced from the United States, Italy and Spain. In each case, the material was cDNA or gDNA derived from T cells, B-cell-depleted T cells, or PBMCs.

This CDR3 spans 14 amino acids. Trimming took off 6 bases at V and 7 bases at J, with 16 bases between the two ends. The germline V gene encodes CDR1 SNHLY and CDR2 FYNNEI. Assay: immunoSEQ multiplex PCR; the TCRdb copy retains only in-frame clones and omits some. The sample holds about 180,000 clones, around 83% seen once. In assigning cohorts, the study relied on participant-reported clinical history. Recovery meant two consecutive negative NP/OP PCR tests, professional clearance, or resolved symptoms. The receptor comes from a man aged 50 to 59 who had recovered from COVID-19. Material: PBMCs or T cells enriched from blood (not recorded which). The chain couples TRBV2 to TRBJ1-3; maybe TRBD1 (6 bases). The DNA of the CDR3 is TGTGCCAGCAGGACATCACAGGGTGGGAACACCATATATTTT. Amino acid sequence: CASRTSQGGNTIYF. The whole variable domain, filled in from reference TRBV2 and TRBJ1-3, reads EPEVTQTPSHQVTQMGQEVILRCVPISNHLYFYWYRQILGQKVEFLVSFYNNEISEKSEIFDDQFSVERPDGSNFTLKIRSTKLEDSAMYFCASRTSQGGNTIYFGEGSWLTVV.